What follows describes a single T cell receptor beta chain. Its antigen is currently unknown. Libraries were prepared by immunoSEQ multiplex PCR; TCRdb keeps only in-frame clonotypes and omits some of them. The data show 95,000 or so clones, roughly nine tenths seen once. This entry is derived from a study of OX40 agonist ivuxolimab in advanced cancers. Blood was sampled at baseline, cycle 4 day 1, and cycle 7 day 1. Notes on the study in general: By week 6 at 0.1 to 3.0 mg/kg, blood CD4+ and CD8+ T cells had expanded clonally.

This CDR3 has 15 amino acids. CDR1 and CDR2 from the germline V gene are MNHEY and SVGAGI. Trimming removed 6 bases from V and 0 bases from J, with 12 bases in between. The sample in question was CD4+ or CD8+ T cells sorted from blood, obtained in a trial of the OX40 agonist ivuxolimab. This TCR was sampled from an adult with an advanced solid tumor such as melanoma, head and neck, liver or kidney cancer. V gene TRBV6-5 combines with J gene TRBJ1-3, with D possibly being TRBD1 (5 bases). The CDR3 DNA is TGTGCCAGCAGGACGACAGTATACTCTGGAAACACCATATATTTT. This translates into CASRTTVYSGNTIYF.